One and the same sample provided the 20 T cell receptor beta chains below, sequenced in a study of cytomegalovirus exposure and HLA in healthy donors. The PCR used 60 Vbeta and 13 Jbeta primers. Repertoires were generated with immunoSEQ multiplex PCR, while TCRdb's copy carries only in-frame clones and drops some. The profile shows over 150,000 clones, approximately 80% of them singletons. The specimen sequenced was PBMCs. All receptors come from a woman between 40 and 55 years old in good health and CMV-seropositive.

The chain has TRBV7-9 and TRBJ2-1, with a possible D match to TRBD1 (5 bases). Germline CDR1 SEHNR, CDR2 FQNEAQ (reference sequence). This CDR3 is 13 amino acids long. With 6 bases removed from V and 5 bases from J, the gap between germline ends came to 11 bases. The CDR3 here is CASRLQVDNEQFF. CDR3 nucleotide sequence: TGTGCCAGCAGACTACAGGTAGACAATGAGCAGTTCTTC.

The gene calls are TRBV7-2 and TRBJ1-1; no definite D call. The germline gives CDR1 SGHTA, CDR2 FQGNSA. V lost 3 bases and J lost 5, with 13 bases in between. This CDR3 has 14 residues. CDR3 sequence: CASSLSGGRTEAFF. In nucleotides, the CDR3 is TGTGCCAGCAGCTTGAGTGGAGGTCGGACTGAAGCTTTCTTT. The variable domain in full, completed from reference TRBV7-2 and TRBJ1-1, reads GAGVSQSPSNKVTEKGKDVELRCDPISGHTALYWYRQSLGQGLEFLIYFQGNSAPDKSGLPSDRFSAERTGGSVSTLTIQRTQQEDSAVYLCASSLSGGRTEAFFGQGTRLTVV.

This chain connects TRBV2 to TRBJ2-2; TRBD1 might be the D (6 bases). CDR1 and CDR2 (germline): SNHLY, FYNNEI. V shed 9 bases and J shed 5 bases, with 13 bases lying between them. CDR3 length: 13 amino acids. Written as DNA, the CDR3 is TGTGCCAGAGAAACAGGGTTGACCGGGGAGCTGTTTTTT. Protein product: CARETGLTGELFF.

This chain connects TRBV5-8 to TRBJ1-2; D gene ambiguous. Germline V gives CDR1 SGHTS, CDR2 YDEGEE. V was trimmed by 1 base and J by 3 bases, leaving 10 bases between them. The CDR3 extends over 14 amino acids. CDR3 in amino acids: CASSLSEGYYGYTF. DNA of the CDR3: TGTGCCAGCAGCTTGAGTGAGGGATACTATGGCTACACCTTC.

The CDR3 DNA reads TGTGCCAGCAGTTACGCTACCCCAAGGGGCACTGAAGCTTTCTTT. Amino acids: CASSYATPRGTEAFF. The chain employs TRBV6-5 and TRBJ1-1, with D maybe TRBD1 (5 bases). Germline CDR1 and CDR2: MNHEY and SVGAGI. The CDR3 is 15 amino acids. V gave up 2 bases and J gave up 4 bases, with 14 bases separating them.

The chain employs TRBV9 and TRBJ2-7; 9 nucleotides agree with TRBD1. V lost 3 bases, J lost 0 bases, and 10 bases stayed unmatched. The CDR3 totals 17 residues. Germline assignment: CDR1 SGDLS and CDR2 YYNGEE. The CDR3 coding sequence is TGTGCCAGCAGCGCTTCTCCGGGACAGGGAAGCTCCTACGAGCAGTACTTC. Its protein product is CASSASPGQGSSYEQYF.

CDR3 coding DNA: TGTGCCAGTAGTATAGGGCTAGCGGGAGGGCTTACAGATACGCAGTATTTT. Translating it yields CASSIGLAGGLTDTQYF. The chain couples TRBV19 to TRBJ2-3, with 12 bases aligning to TRBD2. This CDR3 contains 17 residues. Germline CDR1 and CDR2: LNHDA and SQIVND (reference sequence). V dropped 1 base and J dropped 3; count of bases not matched to a gene: 5.

The J gene is TRBJ2-7, the V gene TRBV7-6, with a weak D call TRBD1 (5 bases). CDR3 length: 16 amino acids. Germline V gene data show CDR1 as SGHVS and CDR2 as FNYEAQ. With 5 bases removed from V and 0 bases from J, the gap between germline ends came to 17 bases. The CDR3 spells CASSQGGSTYSYEQYF. CDR3 in DNA: TGTGCCAGCAGCCAGGGCGGCAGTACCTACTCCTACGAGCAGTACTTC.

The chain links TRBV19 to TRBJ2-5; 9 bases agree with TRBD2. In germline, CDR1 is LNHDA, CDR2 SQIVND (reference sequence). The CDR3 has 16 amino acids. J gave up 4 bases and V 1 base, and 7 bases lay outside the gene matches. The CDR3 bases are TGTGCCAGTAGTATAGGGAGGCGGGGGGGCGGAGAGACCCAGTACTTC. Translated, it gives CASSIGRRGGGETQYF.

The gene calls are TRBV5-1 and TRBJ2-7; 10 bases fit TRBD2. The CDR3 spans 18 residues. The junction had 13 bases not matched to a gene; V was cut back by 4 bases and J by 0 bases. Germline lookup yields CDR1 SGHRS and CDR2 YFSETQ. DNA for the CDR3: TGCGCCAGCAGCCTCCGGACTAGCGGAGCCCCTAGCTCCTACGAGCAGTACTTC. Its translation: CASSLRTSGAPSSYEQYF. The full variable domain, rest sourced from reference TRBV5-1 and TRBJ2-7, is KAGVTQTPRYLIKTRGQQVTLSCSPISGHRSVSWYQQTPGQGLQFLFEYFSETQRNKGNFPGRFSGRQFSNSRSEMNVSTLELGDSALYLCASSLRTSGAPSSYEQYFGPGTRLTVT.

This chain joins TRBV9 and TRBJ1-4; tentative D call: TRBD1 (6 bases). Germline loops: CDR1 SGDLS, CDR2 YYNGEE. The CDR3 totals 14 residues. Trimming removed 1 base from V and 7 bases from J, with 11 bases in between. Here the CDR3 DNA reads TGTGCCAGCAGCGTAACAGGGCAAGGTGAAAAACTGTTTTTT. Translated: CASSVTGQGEKLFF.

As for this clone: Other DNA variants within this sample encode the same CDR3. DNA for the CDR3: TGTGCCAGCAGTTACTCCGGCGGAAGCTCCTACGAGCAGTACTTC. Protein: CASSYSGGSSYEQYF. V usage is TRBV6-5 and J usage is TRBJ2-7; D gene ambiguous. The CDR3 totals 15 residues. V dropped 0 bases and J dropped 0 bases, with 9 bases sitting between them. Germline CDR1 is MNHEY and CDR2 is SVGAGI.

The rearrangement joins TRBV19 to TRBJ2-7; 8 bases are shared with TRBD1. This CDR3 region has 12 residues. Germline assignment: CDR1 LNHDA and CDR2 SQIVND (reference sequence). The V gene end was trimmed by 6 bases and the J gene end by 7 bases; junction bases not matched to a gene: 5. The CDR3 DNA reads TGTGCCAGTAGATCGACAGGGGATGAGCAGTACTTC. This sequence encodes CASRSTGDEQYF.

CDR3 residues: CASSTGTSGLSAGYEQYF. CDR3 DNA sequence: TGCGCCAGCTCGACCGGGACTAGCGGGCTATCGGCGGGATACGAGCAGTACTTC. The chain employs TRBV5-1 and TRBJ2-7, with TRBD2 identical over 12 bases. The CDR3 extends over 18 amino acids. Germline V gives CDR1 SGHRS, CDR2 YFSETQ. V lost 7 bases and J lost 4; bases outside the gene matches: 18.

V gene TRBV19 combines with J gene TRBJ2-7, with 9 bases identical to TRBD1. Germline V gene sequence: CDR1 LNHDA, CDR2 SQIVND (reference sequence). Trimming at V came to 5 bases and at J to 5 bases, leaving 10 bases not matched to a gene. CDR3 length: 15 amino acids. The CDR3 sequence is CASSPAGTGPHEQYF. Written as DNA, the CDR3 is TGTGCCAGTAGTCCAGCCGGGACAGGGCCCCACGAGCAGTACTTC.

The chain joins TRBV28 to TRBJ2-7, with D tentatively TRBD1 (6 bases). The germline CDR1 and CDR2 sequences are MDHEN and SYDVKM. This CDR3 region has 15 residues. Trimming stripped 5 bases from V and 2 bases from J, with 16 bases between. The CDR3 loop reads CASSVGGRVAYEQYF. CDR3 sequence (DNA): TGTGCCAGCAGTGTTGGGGGCAGGGTGGCCTACGAGCAGTACTTC. The complete variable domain, with remaining parts taken from reference TRBV28 and TRBJ2-7, reads DVKVTQSSRYLVKRTGEKVFLECVQDMDHENMFWYRQDPGLGLRLIYFSYDVKMKEKGDIPEGYSVSREKKERFSLILESASTNQTSMYLCASSVGGRVAYEQYFGPGTRLTVT.

This sequence joins TRBV6-5 and TRBJ2-3; the match to TRBD1 covers 10 bases. The germline V gene has CDR1 MNHEY and CDR2 SVGAGI. The CDR3 extends over 15 amino acids. V lost 2 bases to trimming and J lost 1 base; unmatched junction nucleotides: 0. CDR3 region: CASSYGTGGTDTQYF. The CDR3 nucleotides read TGTGCCAGCAGTTACGGGACAGGGGGCACAGATACGCAGTATTTT.

The gene calls are TRBV30 and TRBJ1-4; D not resolved. The V end lost 3 bases, the J end lost 8 bases, and 13 bases lay between the germline ends. Germline loops: CDR1 GTSNPN, CDR2 SVGIG (reference sequence). The CDR3 totals 13 residues. Here the CDR3 reads CAWRGGHWEKLFF. The CDR3 nucleotides are TGTGCCTGGAGGGGAGGCCATTGGGAAAAACTGTTTTTT. The variable domain in full, with the rest retrieved from reference TRBV30 and TRBJ1-4, is SQTIHQWPATLVQPVGSPLSLECTVEGTSNPNLYWYRQAAGRGLQLLFYSVGIGQISSEVPQNLSASRPQDRQFILSSKKLLLSDSGFYLCAWRGGHWEKLFFGSGTQLSVL.

The chain links TRBV7-2 to TRBJ2-7, with 9 bases that match TRBD1. The CDR3 runs to 13 residues. Germline V gives CDR1 SGHTA, CDR2 FQGNSA. Trimming removed 5 bases from V and 4 bases from J; junction bases left unmatched: 3. In DNA, the CDR3 is TGTGCCAGCAGCCGGGACAGGGCATACGAGCAGTACTTC. This sequence encodes CASSRDRAYEQYF.

The chain is built from TRBV5-6 and TRBJ2-3, with D possibly TRBD2 on 6 matching bases. This CDR3 has 15 residues. CDR1 and CDR2 (germline): SGHDT, YYEEEE. Trimming removed 3 bases from V and 2 bases from J, with 13 bases in between. CDR3 amino acids: CASSSGLTSTDTQYF. The CDR3, as DNA: TGTGCCAGCAGCTCGGGACTCACCTCCACAGATACGCAGTATTTT.